The rows below give T cell receptor beta chains drawn from one sample of a study of vaccination effects on CD4 cells after COVID-19. These receptors' targets are unknown. Produced via immunoSEQ multiplex PCR; TCRdb's table is partial and in-frame only. The table records some 19,000 clones, roughly 69% of them present only once. The sequenced sample was CD4+ T cells from PBMCs cultured with a peptide pool, obtained before COVID-19 vaccination. The receptors originated from a human donor who had a prior SARS-CoV-2 infection. Both conserved end residues are part of each CDR3. D genes are given only for firm matches. Expanded clones are given a class, and other clones once, few, many or no size at all.

v_gene: TRBV5-6; j_gene: TRBJ2-6; len: 17; abundance: -; d_gene: -; CDR3nt: TGTGCCAGCAGCTTGGTCAGGGGAGGATCTGGGGCCAACGTCCTGACTTTC; CDR3aa: CASSLVRGGSGANVLTF
v_gene: TRBV4-1; j_gene: TRBJ2-7; len: 18; abundance: -; d_gene: TRBD2; CDR3nt: TGCGCCAGCAGCCATGCCGCTAGCGGGAGCGGTAGCTCCTACGAGCAGTACTTC; CDR3aa: CASSHAASGSGSSYEQYF
v_gene: TRBV7-6; j_gene: TRBJ1-2; len: 15; abundance: -; d_gene: -; CDR3nt: TGTGCCAGCACCCAAGGACCAGGGTTGTACTATGGCTACACCTTC; CDR3aa: CASTQGPGLYYGYTF
v_gene: TRBV15; j_gene: TRBJ2-3; len: 13; abundance: -; d_gene: TRBD1; CDR3nt: TGTGCCACCAGCAGCAAGACAGGGGATACGCAGTATTTT; CDR3aa: CATSSKTGDTQYF
v_gene: TRBV4-2; j_gene: TRBJ1-5; len: 14; abundance: -; d_gene: -; CDR3nt: TGTGCCAGCAGCCAAGACGATCCCAATCAGCCCCAGCATTTT; CDR3aa: CASSQDDPNQPQHF
v_gene: TRBV15; j_gene: TRBJ2-1; len: 17; abundance: -; d_gene: TRBD2; CDR3nt: TGTGCCACCAGCAGCCTAGCGGGAGTCGGGCCCTACAATGAGCAGTTCTTC; CDR3aa: CATSSLAGVGPYNEQFF
v_gene: TRBV27; j_gene: TRBJ2-5; len: 14; abundance: -; d_gene: -; CDR3nt: TGTGCCAGCAGTTTATCTTGGGTCGTCAAGACCCAGTACTTC; CDR3aa: CASSLSWVVKTQYF
v_gene: TRBV7-9; j_gene: TRBJ2-1; len: 15; abundance: few; d_gene: -; CDR3nt: TGTGCCAGCAGCCCAGGGTCGGCCTCCGTTGATGAGCAGTTCTTC; CDR3aa: CASSPGSASVDEQFF
v_gene: TRBV18; j_gene: TRBJ2-5; len: 15; abundance: once; d_gene: TRBD1; CDR3nt: TGTGCCAGCTCACCGTCCCGGGACAGTTTAGAGACCCAGTACTTC; CDR3aa: CASSPSRDSLETQYF
v_gene: TRBV11-3; j_gene: TRBJ2-5; len: 15; abundance: -; d_gene: TRBD1; CDR3nt: TGTGCCAGCAGCTCTAGACAGGGGGGACAAGAGACCCAGTACTTC; CDR3aa: CASSSRQGGQETQYF
v_gene: TRBV27; j_gene: TRBJ1-1; len: 11; abundance: -; d_gene: -; CDR3nt: TGTGCCAGCAGTTCTAGAGGTGAAGCTTTCTTT; CDR3aa: CASSSRGEAFF
v_gene: TRBV18; j_gene: TRBJ1-1; len: 17; abundance: -; d_gene: TRBD1; CDR3nt: TGTGCCAGCTCACCCACACAACAGGGGGCTATTCGTCTGGAAGCTTTCTTT; CDR3aa: CASSPTQQGAIRLEAFF
v_gene: TRBV11-2; j_gene: TRBJ2-7; len: 13; abundance: -; d_gene: -; CDR3nt: TGTGCCAGCAGTCCCACGGGACTTTCCGAGCAGTACTTC; CDR3aa: CASSPTGLSEQYF
v_gene: TRBV5-1; j_gene: TRBJ2-7; len: 13; abundance: -; d_gene: TRBD1; CDR3nt: TGCGCCAGCAGCGAGGGACAGACCTACGAGCAGTACTTC; CDR3aa: CASSEGQTYEQYF
v_gene: TRBV2; j_gene: TRBJ2-5; len: 15; abundance: -; d_gene: TRBD2; CDR3nt: TGTGCCAGCAAGACTAGCGGGGGGGCAAAAGAGACCCAGTACTTC; CDR3aa: CASKTSGGAKETQYF
v_gene: TRBV3-1/TRBV3-2; j_gene: TRBJ2-5; len: 19; abundance: -; d_gene: TRBD2; CDR3nt: TGTGCCAGCAGGGACACCGGGACTAGCGGGGGGGCCTTAGAGGAGACCCAGTACTTC; CDR3aa: CASRDTGTSGGALEETQYF
v_gene: TRBV6-5; j_gene: TRBJ1-5; len: 14; abundance: -; d_gene: TRBD1; CDR3nt: TGTGCCAGCAGCGAGACAGGGGGCGGACAGCCCCAGCATTTT; CDR3aa: CASSETGGGQPQHF
v_gene: TRBV2; j_gene: TRBJ2-1; len: 14; abundance: -; d_gene: TRBD2; CDR3nt: TGTGCCAGCGGCGGGGGACTAGCGGGTTATGAGCAGTTCTTC; CDR3aa: CASGGGLAGYEQFF
v_gene: TRBV5-4; j_gene: TRBJ1-2; len: 13; abundance: -; d_gene: TRBD1; CDR3nt: TGTGCCAGCAGCTGGGACGACAGGGATGGCTACACCTTC; CDR3aa: CASSWDDRDGYTF
v_gene: TRBV5-4; j_gene: TRBJ1-3; len: 14; abundance: few; d_gene: -; CDR3nt: TGTGCCAGCAGCCTCGGACTGGGAACGGGCACCATATATTTT; CDR3aa: CASSLGLGTGTIYF
v_gene: TRBV29-1; j_gene: TRBJ1-1; len: 12; abundance: few; d_gene: -; CDR3nt: TGCAGCGTCGCAGGGTGGAGGACTGAAGCTTTCTTT; CDR3aa: CSVAGWRTEAFF
v_gene: TRBV6-6; j_gene: TRBJ2-1; len: 16; abundance: -; d_gene: -; CDR3nt: TGTGCCAGCAGGAGACAGGGTTCGGGGGTAGCTAATGAGCAGTTCTTC; CDR3aa: CASRRQGSGVANEQFF
v_gene: TRBV2; j_gene: TRBJ1-2; len: 16; abundance: -; d_gene: -; CDR3nt: TGTGCCAGCAGTGATCTAACAGACATCCAGAACTCTGGCTACACCTTC; CDR3aa: CASSDLTDIQNSGYTF
v_gene: TRBV6-2/TRBV6-3; j_gene: TRBJ2-3; len: 18; abundance: -; d_gene: TRBD2; CDR3nt: TGTGCCAGCAGTTTAACCAGACGCCTAGCGGGCCGCACAGATACGCAGTATTTT; CDR3aa: CASSLTRRLAGRTDTQYF
v_gene: TRBV2; j_gene: TRBJ1-1; len: 12; abundance: few; d_gene: -; CDR3nt: TGTGCCAGCAGTGAAGATAACACTGAAGCTTTCTTT; CDR3aa: CASSEDNTEAFF
v_gene: TRBV7-2; j_gene: TRBJ1-2; len: 15; abundance: -; d_gene: -; CDR3nt: TGTGCCAGCAGCTTATCAAGCAGGTTGAATTATGGCTACACCTTC; CDR3aa: CASSLSSRLNYGYTF
v_gene: TRBV25-1; j_gene: TRBJ1-1; len: 15; abundance: -; d_gene: TRBD1; CDR3nt: TGTGCCAGCAGTGCCCAGGACAGGGGGAACACTGAAGCTTTCTTT; CDR3aa: CASSAQDRGNTEAFF
v_gene: TRBV24-1; j_gene: TRBJ2-5; len: 16; abundance: -; d_gene: TRBD2; CDR3nt: TGTGCCACCAGTGATTTGCTAGGGAGGGGCCAAGAGACCCAGTACTTC; CDR3aa: CATSDLLGRGQETQYF
v_gene: TRBV4-1; j_gene: TRBJ2-3; len: 13; abundance: few; d_gene: -; CDR3nt: TGCGCCAGCAGCCAGTTGAGCGGAGATACGCAGTATTTT; CDR3aa: CASSQLSGDTQYF
v_gene: TRBV5-5; j_gene: TRBJ1-4; len: 16; abundance: -; d_gene: TRBD1; CDR3nt: TGTGCCAGCAGCCCGAACCCGGGACAGGGGCGTGAAAAACTGTTTTTT; CDR3aa: CASSPNPGQGREKLFF
v_gene: TRBV19; j_gene: TRBJ1-1; len: 15; abundance: -; d_gene: TRBD1; CDR3nt: TGTGCCAGTAGTATAAGACAGGGCATGAACACTGAAGCTTTCTTT; CDR3aa: CASSIRQGMNTEAFF
v_gene: TRBV19; j_gene: TRBJ1-1; len: 13; abundance: -; d_gene: -; CDR3nt: TGTGCCAGTAGTATAGAACGGGGGTCTGAAGCTTTCTTT; CDR3aa: CASSIERGSEAFF
v_gene: TRBV7-2; j_gene: TRBJ2-7; len: 13; abundance: -; d_gene: -; CDR3nt: TGTGCCAGCAGCTTATTCTCCTCTGGTGAGCAGTACTTC; CDR3aa: CASSLFSSGEQYF
v_gene: TRBV28; j_gene: TRBJ1-1; len: 12; abundance: -; d_gene: TRBD1; CDR3nt: TGTGCCAGCAGTTTAAGGGGGCTGGAAACTTTCTTT; CDR3aa: CASSLRGLETFF
v_gene: TRBV4-2; j_gene: TRBJ2-7; len: 13; abundance: -; d_gene: TRBD2; CDR3nt: TGTGCCAGCGCGACTAGCGGAACCTACGAGCAGTACTTC; CDR3aa: CASATSGTYEQYF
v_gene: TRBV20-1; j_gene: TRBJ2-7; len: 15; abundance: -; d_gene: TRBD2; CDR3nt: TGCAGTGCTAGTCAACTAGCGGGAAGCTCCTACGAGCAGTACTTC; CDR3aa: CSASQLAGSSYEQYF
v_gene: TRBV7-2; j_gene: TRBJ1-2; len: 16; abundance: -; d_gene: -; CDR3nt: TGTGCCAGCAGCTTAAACTTCGGGGGGGCCTCGAGGGGCTACACCTTC; CDR3aa: CASSLNFGGASRGYTF
v_gene: TRBV5-1; j_gene: TRBJ1-3; len: 14; abundance: -; d_gene: -; CDR3nt: TGCGCCAGCAGCCTAAAGGACGAAGGAAACACCATATATTTT; CDR3aa: CASSLKDEGNTIYF
v_gene: TRBV28; j_gene: TRBJ2-1; len: 17; abundance: -; d_gene: TRBD2; CDR3nt: TGTGCCAGCAGTCCGGGACTAGCGGGGGGGCGGGACAATGAGCAGTTCTTC; CDR3aa: CASSPGLAGGRDNEQFF
v_gene: TRBV5-1; j_gene: TRBJ2-7; len: 15; abundance: -; d_gene: -; CDR3nt: TGCGCCAGCAGCCCAAACCCCGCGGGGTCCTACGAGCAGTACTTC; CDR3aa: CASSPNPAGSYEQYF
v_gene: TRBV18; j_gene: TRBJ2-7; len: 13; abundance: -; d_gene: -; CDR3nt: TGTGCCAGCTCACCTCCGCGGCTCTACGAGCAGTACTTC; CDR3aa: CASSPPRLYEQYF
v_gene: TRBV28; j_gene: TRBJ1-4; len: 14; abundance: -; d_gene: -; CDR3nt: TGTGCCAGCAGCCTAGGACAGAATGGGGAAAAACTGTTTTTT; CDR3aa: CASSLGQNGEKLFF
v_gene: TRBV24-1; j_gene: TRBJ2-3; len: 15; abundance: once; d_gene: TRBD1; CDR3nt: TGTGCCACCAGTGAGACTGGACAGGGGACAGATACGCAGTATTTT; CDR3aa: CATSETGQGTDTQYF